The rows below give T cell receptor beta chains drawn from one sample of a study of spatial heterogeneity in lung cancer. TCRdb redid the calling of the 5' RACE reads with MiXCR, one entry per CDR3 protein. This sample has tens of thousands of distinct CDR3 sequences; less than 15% occur once, and the top ten carry about two fifths. This specimen was PBMCs, taken at surgery. The origin of the receptors is a male donor with early-stage non-small cell lung cancer. CDR3s include the opening cysteine and the closing phenylalanine or tryptophan. A D gene is named only where the DNA matches it firmly. Not every row has a clone size; where given, it reads once, few, many or a size class.

V gene	J gene	D gene	clone size	CDR3 DNA	CDR3 protein
TRBV7-2	TRBJ1-1	.	.	TGTGCCAGCAGCTTCGACAGGATGAACACTGAAGCTTTCTTT	CASSFDRMNTEAFF
TRBV30	TRBJ2-6	.	.	TGTGCCCGGCGGACCTCTGGGGCCAACGTCCTGACTTTC	CARRTSGANVLTF
TRBV6-5	TRBJ2-7	.	many	TGTGCCAGCATGAGGTCTCAGAGCTCCTACGAGCAGTACTTC	CASMRSQSSYEQYF
TRBV7-9	TRBJ1-6	.	.	TGTGCCAGCAGCCCGGCTGGGGGGATTTCACCCCTCCACTTT	CASSPAGGISPLHF
TRBV25-1	TRBJ1-6	.	few	TGTGCCAGCACTAAGGGGCTGGGGTCACCCCTCCACTTT	CASTKGLGSPLHF
TRBV6-2/TRBV6-3	TRBJ2-2	TRBD2	.	TGTGCCAGCATCCCCACGGGGGGTTGGACCGGGGAGCTGTTTTTT	CASIPTGGWTGELFF
TRBV28	TRBJ2-7	.	many	TGTGCCAGCAGTTTCCCAGGGCGTACGAATTACGAGCAGTACTTC	CASSFPGRTNYEQYF
TRBV20-1	TRBJ1-5	TRBD1	few	TGCAGTGCTAGAGACGACAGGGGGTCCCATCAGCCCCAGCATTTT	CSARDDRGSHQPQHF
TRBV18	TRBJ1-1	TRBD1	.	TGTGCCAGCTCCCCTCCCCGGACAGGGGGCATTCCGAACACTGAAGCTTTCTTT	CASSPPRTGGIPNTEAFF
TRBV5-5	TRBJ1-3	.	many	TGTGCCAGCAGCTTGGACCAGACCTTTACCCCATATTTT	CASSLDQTFTPYF
TRBV20-1	TRBJ1-2	TRBD1	.	TGCAGTGCTATTGGACAGGGAATCGGCTACACCTTC	CSAIGQGIGYTF
TRBV6-5	TRBJ1-1	TRBD1	few	TGTGCCAGCACCGGACAGGGATTGAACACTGAAGCTTTCTTT	CASTGQGLNTEAFF
TRBV20-1	TRBJ1-2	TRBD1	few	TGCAGTGCTATACCGGGACAGGACTATGGCTACACCTTC	CSAIPGQDYGYTF
TRBV7-6	TRBJ2-3	.	few	TGTGCCAGCAGCTTATTGGTTACGGGGCGAAGCACAGATACGCAGTATTTT	CASSLLVTGRSTDTQYF
TRBV7-2	TRBJ2-1	.	many	TGTGCCAGCAGCCCGTTAAGGACAGGAGGGGAGCAGTTCTTC	CASSPLRTGGEQFF
TRBV3-1	TRBJ2-5	TRBD2	.	TGTGCCAGCAGCGCATTGGCGGCGGGAGGGGGGTACCAAGAGACCCAGTACTTC	CASSALAAGGGYQETQYF
TRBV12-3/TRBV12-4	TRBJ2-5	.	few	TGTGCCAGCGCCGGCCCAGGACGAGAGACCCAGTACTTC	CASAGPGRETQYF
TRBV2	TRBJ2-7	.	.	TGTGCCAGCAGTGAAGACGACTGGGCCTCCTACGAGCAGTACTTC	CASSEDDWASYEQYF
TRBV7-2	TRBJ2-1	.	many	TGTGCCAGCAGCTTATATAGTAAGCAGTTCTTC	CASSLYSKQFF
TRBV20-1	TRBJ1-1	.	few	TGCAGTGCTAGTTCTGGATTCTACACTGAAGCTTTCTTT	CSASSGFYTEAFF
TRBV21-1	TRBJ2-4	.	.	TGTGCCAGCAGCTTACTCGGCGGGCTAGCGGTCAAAAACATTCAGTACTTC	CASSLLGGLAVKNIQYF
TRBV27	TRBJ1-5	.	few	TGTGCCAGCAGTCCCCATGAGATCGGTCCGGGGAGGCAGCCCCAGCATTTT	CASSPHEIGPGRQPQHF
TRBV13	TRBJ1-6	.	.	TGTGCCAGCAGGGCGGGCCGGACGTCGTTTGTTTCACCCCTCCACTTT	CASRAGRTSFVSPLHF
TRBV7-2	TRBJ1-2	.	few	TGTGCCAGCAGCCCGCAGGGATATGGCTACACCTTC	CASSPQGYGYTF
TRBV5-1	TRBJ2-2	TRBD1	few	TGCGCCAGCAGCTTGGGAACAGGGGTCGCCGGGGAGCTGTTTTTT	CASSLGTGVAGELFF
TRBV18	TRBJ2-5	TRBD2	.	TGTGCCAGCTCAACCGTAGCGGGGGGCCAAGAGACCCAGTACTTC	CASSTVAGGQETQYF
TRBV7-2	TRBJ2-3	TRBD1	few	TGTGCCAGCAGAAACAGGGGGCCCTCAGATACGCAGTATTTT	CASRNRGPSDTQYF
TRBV29-1	TRBJ2-7	.	few	TGCAGCGTTGGCGAGGGACCCTACGAGCAGTACTTC	CSVGEGPYEQYF